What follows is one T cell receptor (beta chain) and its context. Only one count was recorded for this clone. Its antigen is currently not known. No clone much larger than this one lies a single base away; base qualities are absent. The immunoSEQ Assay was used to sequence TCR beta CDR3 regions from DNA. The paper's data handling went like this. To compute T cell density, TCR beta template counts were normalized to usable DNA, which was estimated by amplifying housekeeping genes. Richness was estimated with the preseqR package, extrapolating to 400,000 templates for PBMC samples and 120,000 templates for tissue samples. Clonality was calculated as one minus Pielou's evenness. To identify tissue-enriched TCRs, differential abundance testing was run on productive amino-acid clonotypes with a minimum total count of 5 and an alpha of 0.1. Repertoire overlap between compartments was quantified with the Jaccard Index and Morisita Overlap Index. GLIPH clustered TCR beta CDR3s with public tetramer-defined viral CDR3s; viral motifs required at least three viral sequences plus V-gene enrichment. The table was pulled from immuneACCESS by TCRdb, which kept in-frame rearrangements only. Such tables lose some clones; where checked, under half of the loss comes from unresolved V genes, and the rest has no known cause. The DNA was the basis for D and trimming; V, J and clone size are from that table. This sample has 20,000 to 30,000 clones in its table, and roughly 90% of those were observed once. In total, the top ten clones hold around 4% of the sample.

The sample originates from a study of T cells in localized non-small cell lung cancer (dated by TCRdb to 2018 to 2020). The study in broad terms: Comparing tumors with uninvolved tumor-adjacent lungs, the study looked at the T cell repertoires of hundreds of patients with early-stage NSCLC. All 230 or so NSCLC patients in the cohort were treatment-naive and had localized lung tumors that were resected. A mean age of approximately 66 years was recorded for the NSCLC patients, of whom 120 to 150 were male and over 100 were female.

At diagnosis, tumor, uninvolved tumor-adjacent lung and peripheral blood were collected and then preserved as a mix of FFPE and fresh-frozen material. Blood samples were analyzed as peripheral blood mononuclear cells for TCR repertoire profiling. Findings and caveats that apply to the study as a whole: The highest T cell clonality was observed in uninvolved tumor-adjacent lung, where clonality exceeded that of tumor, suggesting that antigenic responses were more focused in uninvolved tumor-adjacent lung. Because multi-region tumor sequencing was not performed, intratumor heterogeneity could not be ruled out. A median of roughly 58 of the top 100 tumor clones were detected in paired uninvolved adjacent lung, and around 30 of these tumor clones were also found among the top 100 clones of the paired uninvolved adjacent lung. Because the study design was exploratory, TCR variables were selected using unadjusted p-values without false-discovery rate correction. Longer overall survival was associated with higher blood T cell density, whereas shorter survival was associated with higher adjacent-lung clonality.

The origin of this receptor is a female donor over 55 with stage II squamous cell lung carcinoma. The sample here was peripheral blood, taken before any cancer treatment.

The bases are TGCGCCAGCAGGTCGACAGGGGGCAATCAGCCCCAGCATTTT. It encodes CASRSTGGNQPQHF. The sequence is built from TRBV10-2 and TRBJ1-5; TRBD1 matches 8 bases in the middle. The CDR1 and CDR2 encoded by the germline V gene are WSHSY and SAAADI. V is pruned by 6 bases and J by 2 bases, leaving 3 bases of the junction without a gene match. From the cysteine through the phenylalanine, the CDR3 covers 14 amino acids. The sequence is cut down to CDR3 DNA, 42 bases in frame from base 1.